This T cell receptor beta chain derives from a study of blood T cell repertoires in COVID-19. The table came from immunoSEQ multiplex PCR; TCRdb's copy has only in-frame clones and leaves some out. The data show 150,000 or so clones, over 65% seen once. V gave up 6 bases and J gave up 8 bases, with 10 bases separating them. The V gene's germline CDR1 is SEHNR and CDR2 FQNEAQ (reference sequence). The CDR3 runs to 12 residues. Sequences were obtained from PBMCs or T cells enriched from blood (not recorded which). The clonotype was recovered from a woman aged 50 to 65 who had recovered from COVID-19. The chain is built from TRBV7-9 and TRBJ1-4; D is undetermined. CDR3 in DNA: TGTGCCAGCAGGAGAAGAGAGGAAAAACTGTTTTTT. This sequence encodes CASRRREEKLFF.